This T cell receptor (beta chain) was identified in a study of T cell repertoires in cytomegalovirus infection. This CDR3 is built from 14 residues. Germline V lookup: CDR1 MDHEN, CDR2 SYDVKM. V was clipped by 8 bases and J by 0 bases, with 10 bases between them. Each CDR3 protein is one row after TCRdb ran MiXCR on the reads. The sample has around 290,000 distinct CDR3 sequences, about 25% seen once; the top ten hold about 15%. The sample was PBMCs. The V call is TRBV28, the J call TRBJ2-2; TRBD1 is a possible D gene (5 bases). This TCR came from a human donor in good health (CMV status not recorded). Some clones in this sample may be carry-over from other donors' samples. In DNA, the CDR3 is TGTGCCAGCTGGACAAGCGCGAACACCGGGGAGCTGTTTTTT. Its translation is CASWTSANTGELFF.